These 25 T cell receptor beta chains came from one sample sequenced in a study of blood T cell repertoires in COVID-19. TCRdb's table, derived via immunoSEQ multiplex PCR, lists solely in-frame clones and lacks some. The data hold approximately 160,000 clones, with approximately 80% observed a single time. Sequenced material: peripheral blood. Every receptor here comes from a woman over 75 with active or convalescent COVID-19.

V usage is TRBV9 and J usage is TRBJ2-1; 14 bases are shared with TRBD2. The junction had 1 base not matched to a gene; V was cut back by 0 bases and J by 8 bases. Looked up from germline, CDR1 is SGDLS and CDR2 is YYNGEE. The CDR3 totals 15 residues. The CDR3 coding sequence is TGTGCCAGCAGCGTAGGGGGACTAGCGGGAGATGAGCAGTTCTTC. Translating gives CASSVGGLAGDEQFF.

This sequence joins TRBV2 and TRBJ1-5, with D unclear. In germline, CDR1 is SNHLY, CDR2 FYNNEI. This CDR3 has 14 residues. V shed 8 bases and J shed 0 bases, with 11 bases lying between them. DNA of the CDR3: TGTGCCAGCGCCCCTAGCTATAGCAATCAGCCCCAGCATTTT. The encoded protein is CASAPSYSNQPQHF.

The chain couples TRBV6-5 to TRBJ2-7; TRBD2 matches at 8 bases. The CDR3 length is 12 residues. Trimming cost V 6 bases and J 7 bases; bases outside gene matches: 5. Germline V gene sequence: CDR1 MNHEY, CDR2 SVGAGI. The CDR3 sequence: CASRSAGGEQYF. In DNA, the CDR3 is TGTGCCAGCAGGTCGGCGGGGGGAGAGCAGTACTTC.

A few counts support this clone. This chain connects TRBV19 to TRBJ2-7, with 10 nucleotides matching TRBD1. Germline V gene lookup returns CDR1 LNHDA and CDR2 SQIVND (reference sequence). The CDR3 has 13 amino acids. With V trimmed by 6 bases and J by 4 bases, 3 bases remained unmatched. The CDR3 here is CASSSGQGYEQYF. CDR3 coding DNA: TGTGCCAGTAGCTCGGGACAGGGGTACGAGCAGTACTTC.

The V gene is TRBV7-2, the J gene TRBJ1-5, with 11 bases lining up with TRBD1. The V gene's germline CDR1 is SGHTA and CDR2 FQGNSA. This CDR3 is 15 amino acids long. V was clipped by 4 bases and J by 4 bases; unmatched bases: 3. The CDR3 sequence: CASSWGQGGNQPQHF. The DNA of the CDR3 is TGTGCCAGCAGCTGGGGACAGGGGGGTAATCAGCCCCAGCATTTT. The full variable domain, in which reference TRBV7-2 and TRBJ1-5 provide the parts outside the CDR3, is GAGVSQSPSNKVTEKGKDVELRCDPISGHTALYWYRQSLGQGLEFLIYFQGNSAPDKSGLPSDRFSAERTGGSVSTLTIQRTQQEDSAVYLCASSWGQGGNQPQHFGDGTRLSIL.

A note on this clone: Other DNA sequences from this sample encode an identical CDR3 as well. This chain joins TRBV11-2 and TRBJ1-1, with D uncertain. The CDR3 has 15 amino acids. The ends were cut back, 0 bases at V and 4 bases at J, with 12 bases in the middle. Looked up from germline, CDR1 is SGHAT and CDR2 is FQNNGV. CDR3 sequence reads: CASSLEAGVSTEAFF. DNA for the CDR3: TGTGCCAGCAGCTTAGAAGCGGGTGTAAGCACTGAAGCTTTCTTT.

The CDR3 spells CASSQDRSGASPLHF. CDR3 nucleotide sequence: TGTGCCAGCAGCCAAGACAGATCAGGGGCTTCACCCCTCCACTTT. The chain recombines TRBV3-1 (or the pseudogene TRBV3-2) with TRBJ1-6; tentative D call: TRBD1 (6 bases). Germline CDR1 and CDR2: LGHDT and YNNKEL (reference sequence). With 0 bases removed from V and 9 bases from J, the gap between germline ends came to 12 bases. This CDR3 region has 15 residues.

The V and J genes are TRBV7-2 and TRBJ1-3; D is uncertain. Germline V CDR1 and CDR2: SGHTA, FQGNSA. Trimming left V 1 base short and J 0 bases short, with 7 bases between. The CDR3 totals 15 residues. CDR3 bases: TGTGCCAGCAGCTTAGTTTCCGTCTCTGGAAACACCATATATTTT. This codes for CASSLVSVSGNTIYF.

The chain combines TRBV11-3 with TRBJ1-3, with D hard to call. This CDR3 has 14 residues. Germline V CDR1 and CDR2: SGHNT, YENEEA. The ends were cut back, 5 bases at V and 1 base at J, with 9 bases in the middle. This CDR3 reads CASSPGWSGNTIYF. The CDR3 DNA reads TGTGCCAGCAGCCCCGGTTGGTCTGGAAACACCATATATTTT.

The DNA for the CDR3 is TGTGCCAGTAGTCAATGGACAGTCGGAGACTACGAGCAGTACTTC. As protein: CASSQWTVGDYEQYF. The chain links TRBV19 to TRBJ2-7, with D possibly being TRBD1 (6 bases). Trimming took off 5 bases at V and 3 bases at J, with 17 bases between the two ends. Germline CDR1 is LNHDA and CDR2 is SQIVND (reference sequence). This CDR3 region has 15 residues.

The CDR3 loop is CASSLARGKDGYTF. The CDR3 DNA follows: TGTGCCAGCAGCTTAGCAAGAGGGAAGGATGGCTACACCTTC. The genes are TRBV7-2 and TRBJ1-2; D is undetermined. Germline V gene sequence: CDR1 SGHTA, CDR2 FQGNSA. The CDR3 has 14 residues. Trimming pared 0 bases from V and 6 bases from J, leaving 11 bases between.

The genes are TRBV25-1 and TRBJ1-5; D remains unclear. V was clipped by 4 bases and J by 0 bases, with 7 bases between them. Germline V lookup: CDR1 MGHDK, CDR2 SYGVNS. The CDR3 is 14 residues long. CDR3 coding DNA: TGTGCCAGCAGTGGGCCACATAGCAATCAGCCCCAGCATTTT. It specifies CASSGPHSNQPQHF.

The chain has TRBV7-9 and TRBJ1-2; D not certain. Germline CDR1 SEHNR, CDR2 FQNEAQ (reference sequence). Trimming left V 3 bases short and J 8 bases short, with 19 bases between. The CDR3 length is 15 residues. The DNA of the CDR3 is TGTGCCAGCAGCTTTATGAAGGACTCAACGGAAGGCTACACCTTC. This encodes CASSFMKDSTEGYTF.

V is TRBV18 and J is TRBJ1-5; D gene uncertain. The V end was cut by 6 bases, the J end by 0 bases, with 12 bases between. Germline V gene data show CDR1 as KGHSH and CDR2 as LQKENI. The CDR3 extends over 15 amino acids. The CDR3 spells CASSAGRDSNQPQHF. The CDR3 nucleotides are TGTGCCAGCTCGGCGGGGAGGGATAGCAATCAGCCCCAGCATTTT.

Comment on this clone: A junction end diverges from the germline sequence, so it may reflect a read error. V and J are TRBV7-7 and TRBJ2-1, with D perhaps TRBD2 (5 bases). The CDR3 covers 15 residues. Germline values: CDR1 SSHAT, CDR2 FNYEAQ (reference sequence). For the CDR3, the DNA is TGTGCTAGCAGCTTAGGCGGGCCATCCTACAATGAGCAGTTCTTC. Encoded protein: CASSLGGPSYNEQFF.

The chain couples TRBV2 to TRBJ1-2; no clear D. Between the trimmed V and J ends, which lost 2 bases and 4 bases, there was a span of 11 bases. The CDR3 extends over 14 amino acids. Germline CDR1 and CDR2: SNHLY and FYNNEI. CDR3: CASSEYAGPYGYTF. CDR3 sequence (DNA): TGTGCCAGCAGTGAATACGCAGGCCCCTATGGCTACACCTTC.

V and J are TRBV6-5 and TRBJ1-3, with D perhaps TRBD1 (6 bases). The germline gives CDR1 MNHEY, CDR2 SVGAGI. The V end lost 7 bases, the J end lost 4 bases, and 14 bases lay between the germline ends. The CDR3 spans 14 residues. The CDR3: CASKQQGPGNTIYF. Written as DNA, the CDR3 is TGTGCCAGCAAACAACAGGGTCCCGGAAACACCATATATTTT.

Of note for this clone: Other DNA sequences in the same sample also yield this CDR3. This chain links TRBV4-3 with TRBJ2-2, with D maybe TRBD1 (5 bases). V lost 1 base and J 0 bases, leaving 12 bases between the germline ends. The V gene's germline CDR1 is LGHNA and CDR2 YSLEER. This CDR3 region has 17 residues. The CDR3 sequence: CASSQGFRTSNTGELFF. The CDR3 bases are TGCGCCAGCAGCCAAGGTTTTCGGACATCGAACACCGGGGAGCTGTTTTTT.

V and J are TRBV5-1 and TRBJ1-1; possibly TRBD1 for D (6 bases). Trimming left V 4 bases short and J 1 base short, with 11 bases between. There are 14 residues in the CDR3. Germline V gene lookup returns CDR1 SGHRS and CDR2 YFSETQ. CDR3 protein: CASSPQGSNTEAFF. DNA for the CDR3: TGCGCCAGCAGCCCCCAGGGGTCGAACACTGAAGCTTTCTTT.

The chain recombines TRBV19 with TRBJ1-2, with a possible D match to TRBD1 (5 bases). Trimming shortened V by 3 bases and J by 0 bases, and 11 bases separated the two germline ends. The germline CDR1 and CDR2 sequences are LNHDA and SQIVND (reference sequence). The CDR3 totals 15 residues. The CDR3 loop is CASSIQGRPNYGYTF. The CDR3 region has the DNA TGTGCCAGTAGTATCCAGGGCAGACCTAACTATGGCTACACCTTC.

This clone showed up just a few times. J is TRBJ1-5 and V is TRBV9, with a tentative D call TRBD1 (6 bases). The CDR3 loop spans 14 amino acids. The germline V gene has CDR1 SGDLS and CDR2 YYNGEE. V lost 4 bases to trimming and J lost 6 bases, with 14 bases between them. The CDR3 loop reads CASSSATGGQPQHF. In nucleotides, the CDR3 is TGTGCCAGCAGCTCAGCGACAGGTGGTCAGCCCCAGCATTTT.

The V and J genes are TRBV6-2 or TRBV6-3 and TRBJ2-1, with TRBD1 identical over 7 bases. The CDR3 totals 15 residues. Trimming took 3 bases from V and 4 from J; bases not matched to a gene: 6. Germline CDR1 is MNHEY and CDR2 is SVGEGT. CDR3 in amino acids: CASSYPGTEYNEQFF. The CDR3 DNA reads TGTGCCAGCAGTTATCCCGGGACAGAATACAATGAGCAGTTCTTC.

V and J are TRBV19 and TRBJ2-5; maybe TRBD2 (5 bases). The CDR3 extends over 15 amino acids. The germline V gene has CDR1 LNHDA and CDR2 SQIVND (reference sequence). V lost 3 bases and J 5 bases, leaving 16 bases between the germline ends. The CDR3, as DNA: TGTGCCAGTAGTATCAGTTCGGGAAGGAGGGAGACCCAGTACTTC. It yields the protein CASSISSGRRETQYF.

The V gene is TRBV5-1, the J gene TRBJ2-7; tentative D call: TRBD1 (5 bases). Germline V gene sequence: CDR1 SGHRS, CDR2 YFSETQ. V gave up 4 bases and J gave up 2 bases, with 16 bases separating them. The CDR3 is 15 amino acids. This CDR3 is CASSPDTQYTYEQYF. CDR3 nucleotide sequence: TGCGCCAGCAGCCCGGACACTCAATACACCTACGAGCAGTACTTC.

The chain carries TRBV18 and TRBJ1-1; 12 positions match TRBD1. The V gene's germline CDR1 is KGHSH and CDR2 LQKENI. The ends lost 5 bases at V and 9 bases at J; junction bases unmatched: 22. The CDR3 has 19 residues. The CDR3 bases are TGTGCCAGCTCAACCGGGACAGGGGGCGCCGGGTCTGGGGGAACTAAAGCTTTCTTT. Residues: CASSTGTGGAGSGGTKAFF.